These T cell receptor beta chains were read from a single sample in a study of cytomegalovirus exposure and HLA in healthy donors. Clones were read by immunoSEQ multiplex PCR, and TCRdb kept only the in-frame ones, dropping some. The profile shows 89,000 or so clones, 80% to 95% of them singletons. The specimen sequenced was PBMCs. The receptor source for this set is a woman in her twenties or thirties in good health and CMV-seropositive. Each CDR3 is given with its conserved first and last residue. Each record gives: clone size, J gene, D gene, V gene, CDR3 protein, CDR3 DNA. D genes are given only for firm matches. A clone size is listed for some rows: how often the clone was seen (once, few, many), or a class if it is expanded.

.,TRBJ1-5,.,TRBV27,CASSPDRIGQPQHF,TGTGCCAGCAGTCCAGACAGGATCGGTCAGCCCCAGCATTTT
.,TRBJ1-2,.,TRBV20-1,CSADTQNGYTF,TGCAGTGCAGATACGCAGAATGGCTACACCTTC
.,TRBJ2-4,TRBD2,TRBV19,CASKLAGNKNIQYF,TGTGCCAGCAAACTAGCGGGAAACAAAAACATTCAGTACTTC
.,TRBJ1-1,.,TRBV4-1,CASSQPTRGTTEAFF,TGCGCCAGCAGCCAACCCACGAGGGGGACCACTGAAGCTTTCTTT
.,TRBJ2-2,TRBD1,TRBV11-3,CASSPRTGAGELFF,TGTGCCAGCAGCCCACGCACAGGGGCCGGGGAGCTGTTTTTT
.,TRBJ1-3,TRBD1,TRBV30,CAWSAQGANTIYF,TGTGCCTGGAGTGCCCAGGGGGCGAACACCATATATTTT
.,TRBJ1-2,.,TRBV7-2,CASSMTIRGNYGYTF,TGTGCCAGCAGCATGACCATTCGGGGTAACTATGGCTACACCTTC
.,TRBJ2-1,TRBD2,TRBV5-4,CASRTGTSLREQFF,TGTGCCAGCAGAACCGGGACTAGCCTTCGGGAGCAGTTCTTC
.,TRBJ2-2,TRBD1,TRBV5-6,CASMRQGYSGELFF,TGTGCCAGCATGAGACAGGGGTACAGCGGGGAGCTGTTTTTT
few,TRBJ1-2,.,TRBV6-1,CASSVGRTYGYTF,TGTGCCAGCAGTGTAGGGAGGACCTATGGCTACACCTTC
.,TRBJ1-1,.,TRBV2,CASRADRNTEAFF,TGTGCCAGCAGGGCCGACAGAAACACTGAAGCTTTCTTT
.,TRBJ2-7,.,TRBV7-9,CASSPRTYEQYF,TGTGCCAGCAGCCCCAGGACATACGAGCAGTACTTC
.,TRBJ2-7,TRBD2,TRBV2,CASSGTSRKYEQYF,TGTGCCAGCAGCGGGACTAGCAGGAAATACGAGCAGTACTTC
.,TRBJ2-5,TRBD1,TRBV5-8,CANNRGTQETQYF,TGTGCCAACAACAGGGGGACCCAAGAGACCCAGTACTTC
.,TRBJ2-7,.,TRBV14,CASSQSWLSYEQYF,TGTGCCAGCAGCCAATCATGGCTCTCCTACGAGCAGTACTTC
.,TRBJ1-2,TRBD1,TRBV28,CASRRTGAQQYGYTF,TGTGCCAGCAGACGGACAGGGGCACAGCAATATGGCTACACCTTC
.,TRBJ1-5,.,TRBV29-1,CSASHDSNQPQHF,TGCAGCGCATCACATGATAGCAATCAGCCCCAGCATTTT
once,TRBJ2-7,TRBD2,TRBV9,CASSVGGSGSEQYF,TGTGCCAGCAGCGTAGGCGGGAGTGGTAGCGAGCAGTACTTC
.,TRBJ1-1,.,TRBV28,CASRPPRGSNTEAFF,TGTGCCAGCCGCCCCCCGCGGGGTTCGAACACTGAAGCTTTCTTT
.,TRBJ2-7,.,TRBV6-6,CASSYPRGQPTYEQYF,TGTGCCAGCAGTTACCCGCGGGGACAGCCAACCTACGAGCAGTACTTC
.,TRBJ1-1,TRBD1,TRBV28,CASSLAWTGKFMNTEAFF,TGTGCCAGCAGTTTAGCCTGGACAGGAAAGTTTATGAACACTGAAGCTTTCTTT
.,TRBJ2-5,.,TRBV6-1,CASSELAGPQETQYF,TGTGCCAGCAGTGAATTGGCGGGCCCCCAAGAGACCCAGTACTTC
.,TRBJ2-7,TRBD1,TRBV5-6,CASSLGDRGVGEQYF,TGTGCCAGCAGCTTGGGTGACAGGGGGGTAGGAGAGCAGTACTTC
.,TRBJ2-7,TRBD2,TRBV7-2,CASSLETQGLAGTYEQYF,TGTGCCAGCAGCTTAGAGACCCAAGGACTAGCGGGAACCTACGAGCAGTACTTC
.,TRBJ1-1,TRBD1,TRBV5-4,CASSVTGTGVFGATEAFF,TGTGCCAGCAGCGTAACCGGGACAGGGGTTTTCGGCGCCACTGAAGCTTTCTTT
.,TRBJ2-3,TRBD2,TRBV7-2,CASSLVREADTQYF,TGTGCCAGCAGCTTAGTCCGGGAGGCAGATACGCAGTATTTT
.,TRBJ1-5,.,TRBV30,CAWNPGVSNQPQHF,TGTGCCTGGAACCCAGGTGTCAGCAATCAGCCCCAGCATTTT
once,TRBJ1-5,.,TRBV7-8,CASSMTGTSNQPQHF,TGTGCCAGCAGCATGACCGGGACAAGCAATCAGCCCCAGCATTTT
.,TRBJ2-7,TRBD1,TRBV28,CASSRSGTGVGEQYF,TGTGCCAGCAGTAGATCCGGGACAGGGGTAGGCGAGCAGTACTTC
.,TRBJ1-2,.,TRBV19,CASSNKGDNANANYGYTF,TGTGCCAGTAGCAATAAAGGGGACAACGCAAATGCTAACTATGGCTACACCTTC
.,TRBJ1-5,.,TRBV28,CASSFKQPQHF,TGTGCCAGCAGTTTTAAACAGCCCCAGCATTTT
.,TRBJ2-2,.,TRBV7-9,CASSLDHGELFF,TGTGCCAGCAGCTTAGATCACGGGGAGCTGTTTTTT
.,TRBJ2-1,TRBD2,TRBV9,CASSAVAGVGGEQFF,TGTGCCAGCAGCGCTGTAGCGGGAGTTGGCGGTGAGCAGTTCTTC
.,TRBJ1-1,TRBD1,TRBV28,CASSSGGSNGNTEAFF,TGTGCCAGCAGCTCAGGGGGCTCGAACGGGAACACTGAAGCTTTCTTT
.,TRBJ2-3,TRBD1,TRBV29-1,CSGKTGGPDTQYF,TGCAGCGGGAAGACAGGGGGCCCAGATACGCAGTATTTT
.,TRBJ1-1,.,TRBV4-1,CASRGVLRNTEAFF,TGCGCCAGCAGAGGGGTTCTAAGAAACACTGAAGCTTTCTTT
.,TRBJ2-5,TRBD1,TRBV4-1,CASSHPGQQETQYF,TGCGCCAGCAGCCACCCGGGACAGCAAGAGACCCAGTACTTC
.,TRBJ2-5,TRBD1,TRBV9,CASSPWDRGGETQYF,TGTGCCAGCAGCCCCTGGGACAGGGGTGGGGAGACCCAGTACTTC
.,TRBJ2-3,.,TRBV5-4,CASSSPGDLTSTDTQYF,TGTGCCAGCAGCTCCCCGGGGGACTTAACTAGCACAGATACGCAGTATTTT
.,TRBJ2-1,.,TRBV7-3,CASSLRRVSYNEQFF,TGTGCCAGCAGCTTACGGCGGGTGTCCTACAATGAGCAGTTCTTC
.,TRBJ2-2,.,TRBV6-1,CASSEGATGELFF,TGTGCCAGCAGTGAAGGGGCGACCGGGGAGCTGTTTTTT
once,TRBJ2-3,TRBD2,TRBV29-1,CSALSLLPGLAGDSTDTQYF,TGCAGCGCCTTATCTCTCCTACCGGGACTAGCGGGAGATAGCACAGATACGCAGTATTTT
.,TRBJ1-2,TRBD1,TRBV19,CATKDRELYGYTF,TGTGCCACCAAGGACAGGGAGCTCTATGGCTACACCTTC
.,TRBJ2-2,TRBD1,TRBV9,CASSVGTGVTGELFF,TGTGCCAGCAGCGTAGGGACAGGCGTCACCGGGGAGCTGTTTTTT
.,TRBJ2-7,TRBD1,TRBV19,CASRRTGGNEQYF,TGTGCCAGTCGGCGGACAGGGGGCAACGAGCAGTACTTC
.,TRBJ2-1,TRBD2,TRBV27,CASSGLAETYNEQFF,TGTGCCAGCAGTGGGCTAGCGGAGACCTACAATGAGCAGTTCTTC
.,TRBJ2-1,TRBD1,TRBV4-1,CASSQAYRGDEQFF,TGCGCCAGCAGCCAAGCGTACAGGGGTGATGAGCAGTTCTTC
.,TRBJ1-3,.,TRBV10-1,CASSDLEEGPVSNTIYF,TGCGCCAGCAGTGATTTGGAGGAGGGTCCGGTGAGTAACACCATATATTTT
.,TRBJ1-1,.,TRBV10-3,CAISGTSRHTEAFF,TGTGCCATCAGTGGCACTTCGAGGCACACTGAAGCTTTCTTT
once,TRBJ2-1,TRBD2,TRBV29-1,CSVVGGRKGSYNEQFF,TGCAGCGTTGTCGGCGGGAGGAAAGGGTCCTACAATGAGCAGTTCTTC
.,TRBJ2-7,TRBD2,TRBV11-3,CASSSSSGRGEQYF,TGTGCCAGCAGCTCTTCGAGCGGGAGAGGGGAGCAGTACTTC